One and the same sample provided the 14 T cell receptor beta chains below, sequenced in a study of blood T cell repertoires in COVID-19. Assay used: immunoSEQ multiplex PCR; TCRdb lists only in-frame clones, some missing. The repertoire holds 330,000 or so clones, with about nine tenths as singletons. The sequencing sample was made of PBMCs or T cells enriched from blood (not recorded which). The receptor source for this set is a woman aged 25 to 39 who had been exposed to COVID-19.

The chain combines TRBV25-1 with TRBJ1-6; D possibly corresponds to TRBD1 (6 bases). Per the germline V gene, CDR1 is MGHDK and CDR2 is SYGVNS. This CDR3 contains 15 residues. Trimming took 4 bases from V and 7 from J, leaving 14 bases between them. Here the CDR3 reads CASSAPTGQNSPLHF. CDR3 in DNA: TGTGCCAGCAGTGCCCCGACAGGACAAAATTCACCCCTCCACTTT.

This chain uses TRBV7-9 with TRBJ2-7, with 7 bases aligning to TRBD1. V was pared by 5 bases and J by 0 bases, with 7 bases of the junction left unmatched. This CDR3 contains 15 residues. Germline V gives CDR1 SEHNR, CDR2 FQNEAQ (reference sequence). The CDR3 sequence is CASSTDRTSSYEQYF. The CDR3 bases are TGTGCCAGCAGCACGGACAGGACAAGCTCCTACGAGCAGTACTTC.

The chain joins TRBV7-9 to TRBJ1-2, with D possibly TRBD1 on 5 matching bases. Trimming pared 3 bases from V and 4 bases from J, leaving 12 bases between. The germline V gene encodes CDR1 SEHNR and CDR2 FQNEAQ (reference sequence). This CDR3 spans 14 amino acids. CDR3 residues: CASSFLQGGYGYTF. The DNA of the CDR3 is TGTGCCAGCAGCTTTCTTCAGGGAGGCTATGGCTACACCTTC.

The gene calls are TRBV7-9 and TRBJ2-2; 13 bases agree with TRBD2. V was clipped by 1 base and J by 3 bases; unmatched bases: 8. This CDR3 has 19 amino acids. Germline-derived CDR1 and CDR2 are SEHNR and FQNEAQ (reference sequence). CDR3 amino acids: CASSLVGLAGVLDTGELFF. CDR3 in DNA: TGTGCCAGCAGCTTAGTAGGACTAGCGGGAGTTTTAGACACCGGGGAGCTGTTTTTT.

The chain recombines TRBV6-5 with TRBJ1-2, with 8 bases identical to TRBD1. V was pared by 6 bases and J by 4 bases, with 10 bases of the junction left unmatched. CDR1 is MNHEY, CDR2 SVGAGI, per germline. The CDR3 runs to 15 residues. The CDR3 loop is CASRRGTGPSYGYTF. In nucleotides, the CDR3 is TGTGCCAGCAGAAGAGGGACAGGTCCAAGCTATGGCTACACCTTC.

The chain has TRBV29-1 and TRBJ1-2, with D possibly TRBD1 on 5 matching bases. The germline V and J ends were trimmed by 1 base and 4 bases, with 7 bases remaining between them. The CDR3 covers 12 residues. Germline CDR1 and CDR2: SQVTM and ANQGSEA. The CDR3 sequence: CSVEGGLYGYTF. In DNA form, the CDR3 reads TGCAGCGTTGAAGGGGGACTCTATGGCTACACCTTC.

The rearrangement uses TRBV4-2 and TRBJ1-4; D not certain. Trimming stripped 4 bases from V and 7 bases from J, with 19 bases between. Per germline, CDR1 LGHNA and CDR2 YNFKEQ. This CDR3 is built from 16 residues. The CDR3 is CASSRGGEGTSEKLFF. In DNA, the CDR3 is TGTGCCAGCAGCCGAGGTGGGGAGGGCACATCTGAAAAACTGTTTTTT.

This clone has a single count. Relative to the germline gene, one junction end is altered; a read error may explain this. The CDR3, as DNA: TGTGCCAGCAGCCAAGGGACAGGGAGCAGTCAGCCCCAGCATTTT. It specifies CASSQGTGSSQPQHF. V usage is TRBV3-1 (or the pseudogene TRBV3-2) and J usage is TRBJ1-5; TRBD1 matches at 8 bases. Germline-derived CDR1 and CDR2 are LGHDT and YNNKEL (reference sequence). CDR3 length equals 15 residues.

The gene calls are TRBV15 and TRBJ1-3; D is undetermined. Between the trimmed V and J ends, which lost 0 bases and 0 bases, there was a span of 12 bases. The CDR3 runs to 17 residues. CDR1 is LNHNV, CDR2 YYDKDF, per germline (reference sequence). The CDR3 coding sequence is TGTGCCACCAGCAGAGATAGGAGGGAATACTCTGGAAACACCATATATTTT. Translation gives CATSRDRREYSGNTIYF.

The V and J genes are TRBV30 and TRBJ1-5, with D hard to call. CDR1 is GTSNPN and CDR2 is SVGIG in the germline V gene (reference sequence). The CDR3 extends over 14 amino acids. V was shortened by 0 bases and J by 7 bases, with 13 bases between the two germline ends. CDR3 DNA: TGTGCCTGGAGTGTAATGTCGGGCGGGCAGCCCCAGCATTTT. This encodes CAWSVMSGGQPQHF.

V is TRBV7-3 and J is TRBJ2-1; 8 nucleotides line up with TRBD2. J gave up 4 bases and V 1 base, and 15 bases lay outside the gene matches. CDR1 is SGHTA and CDR2 is FQGTGA in the germline V gene. CDR3 length: 19 amino acids. The DNA of the CDR3 is TGTGCCAGCAGCTTAATAGGTGGGGGTAATTTAGCGGGATACAATGAGCAGTTCTTC. This codes for CASSLIGGGNLAGYNEQFF. Full variable domain (remainder filled in from reference TRBV7-3 and TRBJ2-1): GAGVSQTPSNKVTEKGKYVELRCDPISGHTALYWYRQSLGQGPEFLIYFQGTGAADDSGLPNDRFFAVRPEGSVSTLKIQRTERGDSAVYLCASSLIGGGNLAGYNEQFFGPGTRLTVL.

The J gene is TRBJ1-4, the V gene TRBV7-9; D gene unclear. Germline V gene lookup returns CDR1 SEHNR and CDR2 FQNEAQ (reference sequence). This CDR3 is 12 amino acids long. Trimming left V 4 bases short and J 6 bases short, with 6 bases between. The CDR3 sequence: CASSSEDEKLFF. The CDR3, as DNA: TGTGCCAGCAGCTCAGAGGATGAAAAACTGTTTTTT.

Of note for this clone: Because the CDR3's place on the DNA is in doubt, the DNA is left out and the CDR3 is given as listed by TCRdb. CDR3 in amino acids: CASSTSGGRWNEQYF. The chain combines TRBV5-1 with TRBJ2-7; whether TRBD2, the table's D call, matches the DNA was not checked. CDR1 and CDR2 (germline): SGHRS, YFSETQ. The CDR3 comprises 15 residues, both ends counted.

This chain links TRBV25-1 with TRBJ1-1, with D hard to call. V lost 1 base to trimming and J lost 10 bases, with 13 bases between them. CDR1 and CDR2 from the germline V gene are MGHDK and SYGVNS. The CDR3 is 13 amino acids. CDR3 in DNA: TGTGCCAGCAGTGAATCGTATTTAGGAGGAGCTTTCTTT. Translated, it gives CASSESYLGGAFF.